This TCR beta chain was captured in a study of response to subunit inactivated influenza vaccine. The study's findings and limits: Only a handful of new T cells, the authors suggested, are recruited with each seasonal influenza vaccination.

Trimming took 4 bases from V and 5 from J; bases not matched to a gene: 7. This CDR3 is 14 amino acids long. CDR1 is SGHTA, CDR2 FQGNSA, per germline. This clonotype was picked up a small number of times. What it binds is not known. TCRdb reprocessed the RT-PCR reads via MiXCR and lists one record per CDR3 protein. This table holds 600,000 to 850,000 distinct CDR3 sequences, about 15% found once. The chain couples TRBV7-2 to TRBJ1-1; 7 bases align to TRBD1. The TCR comes from a man aged 50 to 59 who received an inactivated influenza vaccine. Material: PBMCs from blood, obtained around 14 days before vaccination. CDR3 nucleotide sequence: TGTGCCAGCAGCTACAATCACAGGGGAACTGAAGCTTTCTTT. Residues: CASSYNHRGTEAFF.